The 23 T cell receptor beta chains listed next were all sequenced from one sample in a study of identifying expanded T cells in peripheral blood. Method: immunoSEQ multiplex PCR; TCRdb's copy keeps in-frame clones and lacks some. Among about 110,000 clones, about 88% were seen once, and the ten largest hold just under 8.5%. Material for sequencing was blood. These receptors were taken from a person aged 18 to 75 in good health.

The chain combines TRBV7-2 with TRBJ2-2; D call uncertain. The ends were cut back, 5 bases at V and 3 bases at J, with 7 bases in the middle. This CDR3 comprises 13 residues. Germline-derived CDR1 and CDR2 are SGHTA and FQGNSA. Here the CDR3 DNA reads TGTGCCAGCAGCCCCCGGGACACCGGGGAGCTGTTTTTT. The encoded protein is CASSPRDTGELFF.

This clone appeared a single time. The rearrangement joins TRBV7-8 to TRBJ2-7; TRBD2 matches at 11 bases. Germline V gene sequence: CDR1 SGHVS, CDR2 FQNEAQ. The CDR3 has 16 amino acids. The ends lost 3 bases at V and 4 bases at J; junction bases unmatched: 8. CDR3 in DNA: TGTGCCAGCAGCTTCGTAGCGGGAGGGGGTGGTTACGAGCAGTACTTC. The encoded protein is CASSFVAGGGGYEQYF.

V is TRBV29-1 and J is TRBJ2-3; D is perhaps TRBD2 (5 bases). V shed 4 bases and J shed 4 bases, with 9 bases lying between them. This CDR3 has 12 amino acids. The germline gives CDR1 SQVTM, CDR2 ANQGSEA. The CDR3 sequence is CSVVWTSDTQYF. DNA for the CDR3: TGCAGCGTTGTATGGACTTCAGATACGCAGTATTTT.

The J gene is TRBJ2-3, the V gene TRBV29-1; 8 bases line up with TRBD2. Germline loops: CDR1 SQVTM, CDR2 ANQGSEA. CDR3 size: 15 residues. V was clipped by 2 bases and J by 4 bases; unmatched bases: 8. As DNA, the CDR3 is TGCAGCGTTGAAAGGGCGGGAGGTTCCCCAGATACGCAGTATTTT. Translating it yields CSVERAGGSPDTQYF.

This chain uses TRBV6-1 with TRBJ1-5; the D is unclear. Trimming pared 6 bases from V and 7 bases from J, leaving 10 bases between. The germline V gene has CDR1 MNHNS and CDR2 SASEGT. CDR3 length: 12 amino acids. For the CDR3, the DNA is TGTGCCAGCAGCTTGAAGGGCCAGCCCCAGCATTTT. It codes for CASSLKGQPQHF.

The chain recombines TRBV5-1 with TRBJ1-5; D uncertain. The CDR3 has 13 residues. V lost 0 bases and J lost 3, with 4 bases in between. Germline values: CDR1 SGHRS, CDR2 YFSETQ. CDR3 sequence reads: CASSLGPNQPQHF. The CDR3, as DNA: TGCGCCAGCAGCTTGGGGCCCAATCAGCCCCAGCATTTT.

The chain uses TRBV5-1 and TRBJ2-5, with 8 bases identical to TRBD2. The CDR3 extends over 14 amino acids. Unmatched junction bases numbered 6, after V lost 4 bases and J lost 4 bases. Looked up from germline, CDR1 is SGHRS and CDR2 is YFSETQ. The CDR3 sequence: CASSPGTSRETQYF. The DNA for the CDR3 is TGCGCCAGCAGCCCGGGGACTAGTCGAGAGACCCAGTACTTC.

The rearrangement uses TRBV30 and TRBJ2-1; D remains ambiguous. The CDR3 is 14 amino acids. Germline loops: CDR1 GTSNPN, CDR2 SVGIG (reference sequence). Trimming pared 4 bases from V and 8 bases from J, leaving 18 bases between. The CDR3 DNA reads TGTGCCTGGAAAACCGTGGCAGTCGTCGATGAGCAGTTCTTC. Amino acids: CAWKTVAVVDEQFF.

The chain couples TRBV2 to TRBJ2-1; maybe TRBD1 (5 bases). Trimming pared 1 base from V and 9 bases from J, leaving 10 bases between. This CDR3 is 13 amino acids long. Germline V gene lookup returns CDR1 SNHLY and CDR2 FYNNEI. The CDR3 sequence is CASSEGQKIEQFF. The CDR3 coding sequence is TGTGCCAGCAGTGAAGGACAGAAGATTGAGCAGTTCTTC.

The J gene is TRBJ2-3, the V gene TRBV5-5, with D possibly matching TRBD2 (6 bases). The CDR3 has 16 amino acids. The V end was cut by 1 base, the J end by 3 bases, with 15 bases between. Looked up from germline, CDR1 is SGHKS and CDR2 is YYEKEE (reference sequence). The CDR3 sequence is CASSLSSGVSTDTQYF. In DNA form, the CDR3 reads TGTGCCAGCAGCTTGAGTTCGGGAGTCTCTACAGATACGCAGTATTTT.

The genes are TRBV14 and TRBJ2-7, with TRBD2 matching 13 bases. V was pared by 4 bases and J by 7 bases, with 7 bases of the junction left unmatched. CDR3 size: 15 residues. The germline gives CDR1 SGHDN, CDR2 FVKESK. Here the CDR3 reads CASSPGLAGAKEQYF. CDR3 DNA: TGTGCCAGCAGCCCTGGACTAGCGGGAGCTAAGGAGCAGTACTTC.

CDR3 sequence reads: CASSLHVTLTQYF. In DNA, the CDR3 is TGTGCCAGCAGCTTGCACGTGACTCTTACGCAGTATTTT. The rearrangement uses TRBV11-2 and TRBJ2-3, with no clear D. V lost 3 bases and J lost 8, with 12 bases in between. The CDR3 has 13 amino acids. CDR1 is SGHAT and CDR2 is FQNNGV in the germline V gene.

The gene calls are TRBV10-3 and TRBJ1-6, with D unclear. Germline CDR1 is ENHRY and CDR2 is SYGVKD. This CDR3 has 15 amino acids. The germline V and J ends were trimmed by 3 bases and 0 bases, with 6 bases remaining between them. The CDR3 sequence is CAISDQSSYNSPLHF. The DNA for the CDR3 is TGTGCCATCAGTGATCAGAGCTCCTATAATTCACCCCTCCACTTT.

The J gene is TRBJ1-2, the V gene TRBV2; D might be TRBD1 (5 bases). CDR1 and CDR2 from the germline V gene are SNHLY and FYNNEI. The CDR3 is made up of 15 amino acids. Trimming cost V 5 bases and J 4 bases, with 17 bases left between them. Here the CDR3 reads CASSPGVGGSYGYTF. The CDR3 DNA sequence: TGTGCCAGCAGTCCCGGGGTGGGGGGTAGCTATGGCTACACCTTC.

V gene TRBV28 combines with J gene TRBJ2-7; TRBD1 matches 11 bases. V trimming: 4 bases; J trimming: 4 bases; junction bases outside the gene matches: 15. The CDR3 totals 18 residues. Germline-derived CDR1 and CDR2 are MDHEN and SYDVKM. The CDR3 loop is CASSYSTLPGQGGYEQYF. DNA of the CDR3: TGTGCCAGCAGTTATTCAACCTTACCGGGACAGGGGGGGTACGAGCAGTACTTC.

The rearrangement joins TRBV4-1 to TRBJ2-7, with 7 bases identical to TRBD2. Germline CDR1 MGHRA, CDR2 YSYEKL. V trimming: 0 bases; J trimming: 0 bases; junction bases outside the gene matches: 8. The CDR3 spans 17 residues. The CDR3 region is CASSQESMSGTSYEQYF. The CDR3 bases are TGCGCCAGCAGCCAAGAATCCATGAGCGGGACCTCCTACGAGCAGTACTTC.

The gene calls are TRBV29-1 and TRBJ2-1; D might be TRBD2 (5 bases). V lost 1 base and J 10 bases, leaving 14 bases between the germline ends. This CDR3 comprises 13 residues. The germline V gene encodes CDR1 SQVTM and CDR2 ANQGSEA. CDR3 sequence: CSVEVLRAGEQFF. The CDR3 DNA sequence: TGCAGCGTTGAAGTGCTGAGGGCCGGCGAGCAGTTCTTC.

The chain has TRBV5-5 and TRBJ2-7; TRBD2 matches 7 bases. There are 17 residues in the CDR3. The V and J ends lost 0 bases and 2 bases, in that order; junction bases with no gene match: 11. The germline CDR1 and CDR2 sequences are SGHKS and YYEKEE (reference sequence). In nucleotides, the CDR3 is TGTGCCAGCAGCTTGGCCGTCAGCGGGACCCTCCCCTACGAGCAGTACTTC. This codes for CASSLAVSGTLPYEQYF.

The chain joins TRBV29-1 to TRBJ1-4, with D possibly matching TRBD1 (5 bases). Germline values: CDR1 SQVTM, CDR2 ANQGSEA. V gave up 4 bases and J gave up 3 bases, with 6 bases separating them. CDR3 length equals 12 residues. The CDR3 region has the DNA TGCAGCGTTGGGGGGGCTAATGAAAAACTGTTTTTT. Its translation: CSVGGANEKLFF. The variable domain in full, completed from reference TRBV29-1 and TRBJ1-4, reads SAVISQKPSRDICQRGTSLTIQCQVDSQVTMMFWYRQQPGQSLTLIATANQGSEATYESGFVIDKFPISRPNLTFSTLTVSNMSPEDSSIYLCSVGGANEKLFFGSGTQLSVL.

This chain uses TRBV6-1 with TRBJ1-6; tentatively, D is TRBD1 (6 bases). Germline assignment: CDR1 MNHNS and CDR2 SASEGT. This CDR3 region has 14 residues. V shed 6 bases and J shed 14 bases, with 20 bases lying between them. This CDR3 is CASRRDKGLGSLHF. The CDR3 DNA follows: TGTGCCAGCAGAAGGGACAAGGGATTAGGGTCCCTCCACTTT.

The J gene is TRBJ2-5, the V gene TRBV28; 8 bases are shared with TRBD1. Per germline, CDR1 MDHEN and CDR2 SYDVKM. CDR3 size: 15 residues. The junction had 8 bases not matched to a gene; V was cut back by 6 bases and J by 2 bases. This chain's CDR3 is CASRAAGGNQETQYF. The CDR3 bases are TGTGCCAGCAGGGCGGCAGGGGGCAATCAAGAGACCCAGTACTTC.

The chain is built from TRBV7-3 and TRBJ1-1; the D gene is possibly TRBD1 (6 bases). V was shortened by 5 bases and J by 3 bases, with 13 bases between the two germline ends. This CDR3 has 14 residues. CDR1 and CDR2 from the germline V gene are SGHTA and FQGTGA. CDR3 residues: CASSPGGADTEAFF. CDR3 DNA: TGTGCCAGCAGCCCCGGGGGGGCAGACACTGAAGCTTTCTTT.

The chain recombines TRBV10-3 with TRBJ1-4, with D uncertain. This CDR3 contains 12 residues. Germline-derived CDR1 and CDR2 are ENHRY and SYGVKD. V lost 2 bases to trimming and J lost 5 bases, with 3 bases between them. The CDR3 DNA sequence: TGTGCCATCAGTGAGGGGAATGAAAAACTGTTTTTT. This sequence encodes CAISEGNEKLFF.